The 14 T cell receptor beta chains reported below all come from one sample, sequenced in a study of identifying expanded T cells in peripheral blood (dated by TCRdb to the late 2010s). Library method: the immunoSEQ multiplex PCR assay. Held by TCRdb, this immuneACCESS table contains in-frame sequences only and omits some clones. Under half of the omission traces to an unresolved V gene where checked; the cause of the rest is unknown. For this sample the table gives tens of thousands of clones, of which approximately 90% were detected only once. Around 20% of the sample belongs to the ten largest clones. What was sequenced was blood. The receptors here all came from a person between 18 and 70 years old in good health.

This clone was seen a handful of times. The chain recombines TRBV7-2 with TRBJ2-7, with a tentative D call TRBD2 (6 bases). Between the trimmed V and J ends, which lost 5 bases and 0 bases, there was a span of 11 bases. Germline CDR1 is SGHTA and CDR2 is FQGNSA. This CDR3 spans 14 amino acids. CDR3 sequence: CASSPSGVSYEQYF. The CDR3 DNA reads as TGTGCCAGCAGCCCCTCGGGGGTCTCCTACGAGCAGTACTTC.

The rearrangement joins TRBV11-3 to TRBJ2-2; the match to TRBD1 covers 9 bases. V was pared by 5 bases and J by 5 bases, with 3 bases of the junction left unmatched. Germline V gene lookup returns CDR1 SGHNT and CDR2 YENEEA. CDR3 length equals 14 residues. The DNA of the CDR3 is TGTGCCAGCAGCACCGGACAGGGGACCGGGGAGCTGTTTTTT. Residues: CASSTGQGTGELFF.

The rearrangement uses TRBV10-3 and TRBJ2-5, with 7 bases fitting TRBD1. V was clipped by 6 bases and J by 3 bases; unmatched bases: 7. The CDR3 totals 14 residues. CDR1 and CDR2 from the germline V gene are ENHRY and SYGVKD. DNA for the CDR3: TGTGCCATCAGCGCCGGGACAGCAGAAGAGACCCAGTACTTC. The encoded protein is CAISAGTAEETQYF.

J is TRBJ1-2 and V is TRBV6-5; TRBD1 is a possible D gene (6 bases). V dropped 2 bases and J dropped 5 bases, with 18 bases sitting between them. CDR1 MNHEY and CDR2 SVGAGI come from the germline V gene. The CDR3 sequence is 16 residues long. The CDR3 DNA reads TGTGCCAGCAGTTACACTCAGGGGACCCTTAATTATGGCTACACCTTC. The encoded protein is CASSYTQGTLNYGYTF.

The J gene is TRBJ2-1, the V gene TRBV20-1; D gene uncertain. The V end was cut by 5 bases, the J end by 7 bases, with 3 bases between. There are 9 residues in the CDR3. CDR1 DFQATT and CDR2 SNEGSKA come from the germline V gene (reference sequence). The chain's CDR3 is CSAENEQFF. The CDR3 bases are TGCAGTGCTGAAAATGAGCAGTTCTTC.

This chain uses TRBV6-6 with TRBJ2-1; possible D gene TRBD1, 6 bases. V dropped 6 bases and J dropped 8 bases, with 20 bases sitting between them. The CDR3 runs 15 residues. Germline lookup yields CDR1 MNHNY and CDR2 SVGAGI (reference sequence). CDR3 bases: TGTGCCAGCAGGACAGGTGTGTACTCGCAATATGAGCAGTTCTTC. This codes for CASRTGVYSQYEQFF.

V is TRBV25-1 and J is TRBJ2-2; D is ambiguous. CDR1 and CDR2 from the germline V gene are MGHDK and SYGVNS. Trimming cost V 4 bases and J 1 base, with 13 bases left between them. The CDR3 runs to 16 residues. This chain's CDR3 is CASSGPVGMNTGELFF. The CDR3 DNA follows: TGTGCCAGCAGTGGCCCCGTGGGGATGAACACCGGGGAGCTGTTTTTT.

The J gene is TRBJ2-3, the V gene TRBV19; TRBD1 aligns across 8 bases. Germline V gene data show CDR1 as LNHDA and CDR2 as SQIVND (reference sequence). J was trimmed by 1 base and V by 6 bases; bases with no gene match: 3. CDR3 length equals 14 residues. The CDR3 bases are TGTGCCAGTAGGCCGGGACAGGGCACAGATACGCAGTATTTT. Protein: CASRPGQGTDTQYF.

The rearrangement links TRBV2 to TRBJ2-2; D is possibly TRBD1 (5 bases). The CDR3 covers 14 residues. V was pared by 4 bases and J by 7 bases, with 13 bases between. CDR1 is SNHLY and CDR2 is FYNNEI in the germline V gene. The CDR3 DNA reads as TGTGCCAGCAGTGTGGATAGGGGTGGCGGGGAGCTGTTTTTT. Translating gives CASSVDRGGGELFF.

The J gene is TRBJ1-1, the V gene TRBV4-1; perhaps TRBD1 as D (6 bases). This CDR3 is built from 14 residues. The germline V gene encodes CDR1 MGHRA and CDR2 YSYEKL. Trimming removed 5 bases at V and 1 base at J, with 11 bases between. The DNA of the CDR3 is TGCGCCAGCAGCGAGGGGGGTACGAACACTGAAGCTTTCTTT. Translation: CASSEGGTNTEAFF.

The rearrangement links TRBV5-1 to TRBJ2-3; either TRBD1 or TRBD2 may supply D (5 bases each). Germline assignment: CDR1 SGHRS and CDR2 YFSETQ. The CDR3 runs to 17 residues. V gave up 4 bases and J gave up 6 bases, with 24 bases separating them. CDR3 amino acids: CASSPTRGALPGDTQYF. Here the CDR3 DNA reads TGCGCCAGCAGCCCCACCCGGGGAGCGCTCCCAGGGGATACGCAGTATTTT.

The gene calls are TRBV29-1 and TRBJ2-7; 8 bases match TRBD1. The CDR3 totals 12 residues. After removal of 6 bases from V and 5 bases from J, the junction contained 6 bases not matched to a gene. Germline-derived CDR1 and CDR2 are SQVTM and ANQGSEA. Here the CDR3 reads CSVGQGGHEQYF. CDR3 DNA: TGCAGCGTAGGACAGGGCGGCCACGAGCAGTACTTC.

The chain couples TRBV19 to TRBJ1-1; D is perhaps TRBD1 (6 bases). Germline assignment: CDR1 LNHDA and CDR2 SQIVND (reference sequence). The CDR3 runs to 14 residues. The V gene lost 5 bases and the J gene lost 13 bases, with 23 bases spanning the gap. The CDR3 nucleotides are TGTGCCAGTAGTCCCTGGGACAACCGCGTTTTTGTTTTCTTT. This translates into CASSPWDNRVFVFF. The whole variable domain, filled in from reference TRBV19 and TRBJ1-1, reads DGGITQSPKYLFRKEGQNVTLSCEQNLNHDAMYWYRQDPGQGLRLIYYSQIVNDFQKGDIAEGYSVSREKKESFPLTVTSAQKNPTAFYLCASSPWDNRVFVFFGQGTRLTVV.

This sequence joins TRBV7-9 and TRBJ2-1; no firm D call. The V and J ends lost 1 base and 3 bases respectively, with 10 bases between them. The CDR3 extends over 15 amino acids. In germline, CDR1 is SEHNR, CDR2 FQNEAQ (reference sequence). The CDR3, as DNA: TGTGCCAGCAGCTTAGGATCCGGGTTCTACAATGAGCAGTTCTTC. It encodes CASSLGSGFYNEQFF. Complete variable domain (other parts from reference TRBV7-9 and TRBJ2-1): DTGVSQNPRHKITKRGQNVTFRCDPISEHNRLYWYRQTLGQGPEFLTYFQNEAQLEKSRLLSDRFSAERPKGSFSTLEIQRTEQGDSAMYLCASSLGSGFYNEQFFGPGTRLTVL.